This note documents a single TCR beta chain sequence. Its antigen is not identified. CD4+CD127+ cells were sorted as the conventional CD4 T cells. This sample is part of a study of B cell selection in AIRE deficiency. Regarding the study as a whole: Healthy donors alone shared about 32% of a few thousand Treg sequences; patients alone about 10%.

The protocol was immunoSEQ multiplex PCR, while the TCRdb copy is restricted to in-frame clones and leaves out a portion. Of tens of thousands of clones in the sample, about 96% are singletons; the top ten hold 0.2% to 0.25%. V lost 2 bases, J lost 3 bases, and 11 bases lay in between. Germline V gives CDR1 SGHRS, CDR2 YFSETQ. CDR3 length: 15 amino acids. This TCR was sampled from a human donor with AIRE deficiency. The sequenced material came from conventional CD4+ T cells sorted from PBMCs. The chain carries TRBV5-1 and TRBJ1-4, with D possibly being TRBD1 (5 bases). CDR3 amino acids: CASSLWGSPNEKLFF. The CDR3 DNA follows: TGCGCCAGCAGCTTATGGGGGTCCCCTAATGAAAAACTGTTTTTT.